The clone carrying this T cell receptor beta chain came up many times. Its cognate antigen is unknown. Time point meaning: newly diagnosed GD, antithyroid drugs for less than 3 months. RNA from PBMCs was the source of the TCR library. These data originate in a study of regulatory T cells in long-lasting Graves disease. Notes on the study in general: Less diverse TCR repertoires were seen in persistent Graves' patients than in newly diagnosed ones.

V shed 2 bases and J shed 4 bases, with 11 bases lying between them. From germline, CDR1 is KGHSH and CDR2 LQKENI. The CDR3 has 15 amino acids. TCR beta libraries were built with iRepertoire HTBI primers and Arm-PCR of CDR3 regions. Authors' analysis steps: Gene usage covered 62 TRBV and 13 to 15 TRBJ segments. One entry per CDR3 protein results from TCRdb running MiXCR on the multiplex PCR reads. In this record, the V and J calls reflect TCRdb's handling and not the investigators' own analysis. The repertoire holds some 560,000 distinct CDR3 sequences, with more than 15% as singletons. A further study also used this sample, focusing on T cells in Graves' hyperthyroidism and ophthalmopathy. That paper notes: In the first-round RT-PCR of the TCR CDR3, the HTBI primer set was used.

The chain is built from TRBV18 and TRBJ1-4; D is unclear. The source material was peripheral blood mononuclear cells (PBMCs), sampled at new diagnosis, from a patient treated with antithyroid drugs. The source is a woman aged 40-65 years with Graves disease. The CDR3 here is CASSPAPAINEKLFF. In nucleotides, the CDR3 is TGTGCCAGCTCACCAGCCCCCGCCATTAATGAAAAACTGTTTTTT. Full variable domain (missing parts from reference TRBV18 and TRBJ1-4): NAGVMQNPRHLVRRRGQEARLRCSPMKGHSHVYWYRQLPEEGLKFMVYLQKENIIDESGMPKERFSAEFPKEGPSILRIQQVVRGDSAAYFCASSPAPAINEKLFFGSGTQLSVL.